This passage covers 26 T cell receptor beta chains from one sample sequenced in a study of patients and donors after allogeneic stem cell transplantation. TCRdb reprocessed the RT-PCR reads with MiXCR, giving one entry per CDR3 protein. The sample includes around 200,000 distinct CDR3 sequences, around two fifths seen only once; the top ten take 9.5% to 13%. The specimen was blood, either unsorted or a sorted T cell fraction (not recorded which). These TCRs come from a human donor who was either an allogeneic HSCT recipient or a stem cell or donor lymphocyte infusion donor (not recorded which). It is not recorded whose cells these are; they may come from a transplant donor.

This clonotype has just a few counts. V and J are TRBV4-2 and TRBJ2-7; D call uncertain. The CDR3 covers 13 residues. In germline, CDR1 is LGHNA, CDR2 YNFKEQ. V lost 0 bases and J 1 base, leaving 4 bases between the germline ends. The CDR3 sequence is CASSQDHSYEQYF. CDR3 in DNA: TGTGCCAGCAGCCAAGACCATTCCTACGAGCAGTACTTC.

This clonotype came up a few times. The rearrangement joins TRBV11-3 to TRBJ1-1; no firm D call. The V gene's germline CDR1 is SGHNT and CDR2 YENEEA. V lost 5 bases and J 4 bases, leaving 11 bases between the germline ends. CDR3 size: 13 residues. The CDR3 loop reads CASSLRRTTEAFF. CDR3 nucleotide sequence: TGTGCCAGCAGCCTGCGCAGGACCACTGAAGCTTTCTTT. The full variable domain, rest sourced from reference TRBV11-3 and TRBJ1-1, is EAGVVQSPRYKIIEKKQPVAFWCNPISGHNTLYWYLQNLGQGPELLIRYENEEAVDDSQLPKDRFSAERLKGVDSTLKIQPAELGDSAVYLCASSLRRTTEAFFGQGTRLTVV.

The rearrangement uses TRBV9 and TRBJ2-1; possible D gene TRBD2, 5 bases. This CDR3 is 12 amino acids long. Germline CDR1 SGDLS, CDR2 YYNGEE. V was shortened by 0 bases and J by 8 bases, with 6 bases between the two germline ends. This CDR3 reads CASSVERDEQFF. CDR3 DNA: TGTGCCAGCAGCGTAGAGAGGGATGAGCAGTTCTTC.

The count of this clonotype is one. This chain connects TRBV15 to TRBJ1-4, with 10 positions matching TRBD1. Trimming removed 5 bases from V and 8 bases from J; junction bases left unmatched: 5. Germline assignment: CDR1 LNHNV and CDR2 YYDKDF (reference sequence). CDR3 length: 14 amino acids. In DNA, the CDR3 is TGTGCCACCAGCGAGGGACAGGGGCCGGAAAAACTGTTTTTT. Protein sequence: CATSEGQGPEKLFF. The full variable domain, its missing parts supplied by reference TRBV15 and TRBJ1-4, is DAMVIQNPRYQVTQFGKPVTLSCSQTLNHNVMYWYQQKSSQAPKLLFHYYDKDFNNEADTPDNFQSRRPNTSFCFLDIRSPGLGDTAMYLCATSEGQGPEKLFFGSGTQLSVL.

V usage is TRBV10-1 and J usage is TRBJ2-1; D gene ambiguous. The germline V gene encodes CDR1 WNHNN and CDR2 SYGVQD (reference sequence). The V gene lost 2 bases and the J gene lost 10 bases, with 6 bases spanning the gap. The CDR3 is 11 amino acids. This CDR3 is CASSEMDEQFF. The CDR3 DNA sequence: TGCGCCAGCAGTGAGATGGACGAGCAGTTCTTC.

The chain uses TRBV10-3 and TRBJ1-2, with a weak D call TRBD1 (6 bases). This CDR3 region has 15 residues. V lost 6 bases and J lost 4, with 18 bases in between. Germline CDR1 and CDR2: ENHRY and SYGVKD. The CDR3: CAIRPLGGRSYGYTF. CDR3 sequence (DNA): TGTGCCATCAGACCCCTCGGGGGGCGCTCCTATGGCTACACCTTC.

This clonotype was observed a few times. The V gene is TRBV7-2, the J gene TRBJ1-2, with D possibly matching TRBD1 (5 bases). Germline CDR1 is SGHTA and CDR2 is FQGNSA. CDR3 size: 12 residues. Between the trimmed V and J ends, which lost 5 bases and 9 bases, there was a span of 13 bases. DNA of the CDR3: TGTGCCAGCAGCAGACTAGGGGACCGCTACACCTTC. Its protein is CASSRLGDRYTF. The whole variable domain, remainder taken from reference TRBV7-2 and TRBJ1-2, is GAGVSQSPSNKVTEKGKDVELRCDPISGHTALYWYRQSLGQGLEFLIYFQGNSAPDKSGLPSDRFSAERTGGSVSTLTIQRTQQEDSAVYLCASSRLGDRYTFGSGTRLTVV.

The DNA for the CDR3 is TGTGCCACCAGTCATGGAGGGTCGGGCAATCAGCCCCAGCATTTT. Amino acid sequence: CATSHGGSGNQPQHF. J is TRBJ1-5 and V is TRBV15; D is unclear. The length of the CDR3 is 15 residues. V lost 6 bases to trimming and J lost 2 bases, with 14 bases between them. CDR1 LNHNV and CDR2 YYDKDF come from the germline V gene (reference sequence).

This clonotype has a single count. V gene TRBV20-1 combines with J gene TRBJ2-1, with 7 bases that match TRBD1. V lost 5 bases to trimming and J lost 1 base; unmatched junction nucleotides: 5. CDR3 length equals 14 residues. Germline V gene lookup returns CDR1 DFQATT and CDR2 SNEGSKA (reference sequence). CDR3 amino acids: CSALTGQSYNEQFF. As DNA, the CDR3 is TGCAGTGCTTTGACGGGACAGTCCTACAATGAGCAGTTCTTC.

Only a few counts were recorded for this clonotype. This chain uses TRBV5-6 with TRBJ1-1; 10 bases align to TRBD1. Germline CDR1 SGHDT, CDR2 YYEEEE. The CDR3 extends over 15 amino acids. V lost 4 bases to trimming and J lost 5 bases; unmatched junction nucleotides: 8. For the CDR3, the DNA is TGTGCCAGCAGCATCGCAGGACAGGGGGGGACTGAAGCTTTCTTT. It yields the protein CASSIAGQGGTEAFF.

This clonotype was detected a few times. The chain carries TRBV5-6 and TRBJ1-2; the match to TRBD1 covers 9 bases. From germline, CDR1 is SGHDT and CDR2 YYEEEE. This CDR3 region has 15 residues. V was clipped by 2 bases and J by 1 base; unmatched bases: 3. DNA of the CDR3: TGTGCCAGCAGCTTCTGGGACAGGGTTAACTATGGCTACACCTTC. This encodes CASSFWDRVNYGYTF.

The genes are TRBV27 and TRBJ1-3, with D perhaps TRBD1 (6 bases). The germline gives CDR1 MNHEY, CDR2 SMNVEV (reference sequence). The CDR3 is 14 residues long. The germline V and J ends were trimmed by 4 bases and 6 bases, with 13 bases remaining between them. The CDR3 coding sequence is TGTGCCAGCAGTTACGGCAGGGGAGAAAACACCATATATTTT. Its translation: CASSYGRGENTIYF.

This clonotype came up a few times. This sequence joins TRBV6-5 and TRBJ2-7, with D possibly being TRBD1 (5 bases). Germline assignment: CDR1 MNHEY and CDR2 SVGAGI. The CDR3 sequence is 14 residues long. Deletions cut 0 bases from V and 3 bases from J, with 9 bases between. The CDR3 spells CASSYSGQGYEQYF. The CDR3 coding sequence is TGTGCCAGCAGTTACTCAGGGCAGGGCTACGAGCAGTACTTC.

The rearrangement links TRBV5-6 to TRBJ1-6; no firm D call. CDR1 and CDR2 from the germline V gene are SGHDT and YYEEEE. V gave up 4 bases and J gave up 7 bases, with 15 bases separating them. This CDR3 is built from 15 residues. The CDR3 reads CASSRRPGLNSPLHF. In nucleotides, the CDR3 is TGTGCCAGCAGCAGGCGACCGGGGTTGAATTCACCCCTCCACTTT.

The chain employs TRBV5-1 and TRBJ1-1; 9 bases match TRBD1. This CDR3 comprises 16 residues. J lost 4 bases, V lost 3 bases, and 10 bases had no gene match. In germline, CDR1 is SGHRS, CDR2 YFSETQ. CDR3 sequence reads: CASSSGQGELGTEAFF. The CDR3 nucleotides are TGCGCCAGCAGCTCGGGACAGGGTGAACTGGGCACTGAAGCTTTCTTT.

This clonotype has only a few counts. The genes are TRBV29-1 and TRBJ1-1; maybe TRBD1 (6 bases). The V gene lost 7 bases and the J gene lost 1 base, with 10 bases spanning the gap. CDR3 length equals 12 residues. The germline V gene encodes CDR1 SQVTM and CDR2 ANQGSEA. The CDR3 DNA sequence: TGCAGCGCGGGACAACAGAACACTGAAGCTTTCTTT. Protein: CSAGQQNTEAFF.

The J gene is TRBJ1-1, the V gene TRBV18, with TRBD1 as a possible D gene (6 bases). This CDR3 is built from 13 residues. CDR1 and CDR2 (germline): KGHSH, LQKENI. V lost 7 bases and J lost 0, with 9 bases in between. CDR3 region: CASYGQLNTEAFF. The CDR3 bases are TGTGCCAGCTATGGACAGCTGAACACTGAAGCTTTCTTT.

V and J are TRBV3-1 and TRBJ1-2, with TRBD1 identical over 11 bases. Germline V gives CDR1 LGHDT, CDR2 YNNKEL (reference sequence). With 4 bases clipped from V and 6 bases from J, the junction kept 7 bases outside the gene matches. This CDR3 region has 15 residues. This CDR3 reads CASSLKGTGGNGYTF. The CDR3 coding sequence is TGTGCCAGCAGCCTTAAGGGGACAGGGGGAAATGGCTACACCTTC.

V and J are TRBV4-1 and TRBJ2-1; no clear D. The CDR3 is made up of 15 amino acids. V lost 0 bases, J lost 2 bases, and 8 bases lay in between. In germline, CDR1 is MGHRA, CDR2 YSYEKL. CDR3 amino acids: CASSQEGWAYNEQFF. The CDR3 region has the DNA TGCGCCAGCAGCCAAGAGGGCTGGGCCTACAATGAGCAGTTCTTC.

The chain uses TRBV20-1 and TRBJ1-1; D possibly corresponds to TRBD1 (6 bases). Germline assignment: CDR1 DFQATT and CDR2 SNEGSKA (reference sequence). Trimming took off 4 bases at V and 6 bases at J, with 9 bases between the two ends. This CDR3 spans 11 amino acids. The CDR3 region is CSAKGGSEAFF. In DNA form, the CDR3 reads TGCAGTGCTAAGGGGGGATCTGAAGCTTTCTTT.

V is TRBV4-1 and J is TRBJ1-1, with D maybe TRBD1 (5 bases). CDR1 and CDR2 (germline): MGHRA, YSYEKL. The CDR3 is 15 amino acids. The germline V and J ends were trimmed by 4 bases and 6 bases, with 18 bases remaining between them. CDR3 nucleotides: TGCGCCAGCAGCCCCCCCGGGACCTCGGGGGCTGAAGCTTTCTTT. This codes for CASSPPGTSGAEAFF.

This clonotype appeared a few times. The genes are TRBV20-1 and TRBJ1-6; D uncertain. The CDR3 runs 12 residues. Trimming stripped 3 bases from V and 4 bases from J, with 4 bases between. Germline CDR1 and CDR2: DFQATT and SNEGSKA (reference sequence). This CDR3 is CSASPYNSPLHF. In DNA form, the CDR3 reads TGCAGTGCTAGCCCTTATAATTCACCCCTCCACTTT.

The CDR3 protein is CASSLGPQWGYTF. As DNA, the CDR3 is TGCGCCAGCAGCTTGGGGCCACAGTGGGGCTACACCTTC. The chain joins TRBV5-1 to TRBJ1-2; D is uncertain. CDR1 and CDR2 from the germline V gene are SGHRS and YFSETQ. V was trimmed by 0 bases and J by 8 bases, leaving 11 bases between them. CDR3 length: 13 amino acids.

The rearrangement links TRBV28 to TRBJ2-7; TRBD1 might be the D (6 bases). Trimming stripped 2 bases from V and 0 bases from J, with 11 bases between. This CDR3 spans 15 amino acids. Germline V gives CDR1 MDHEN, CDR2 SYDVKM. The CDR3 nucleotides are TGTGCCAGCAGTTTACCTCTACAGGGCTCCTACGAGCAGTACTTC. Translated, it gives CASSLPLQGSYEQYF.

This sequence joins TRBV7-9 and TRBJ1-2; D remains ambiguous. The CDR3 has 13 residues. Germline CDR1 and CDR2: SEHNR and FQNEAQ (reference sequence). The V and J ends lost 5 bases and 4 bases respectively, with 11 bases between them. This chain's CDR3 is CASSPPRSYGYTF. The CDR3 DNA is TGTGCCAGCAGCCCCCCCCGGAGCTATGGCTACACCTTC.

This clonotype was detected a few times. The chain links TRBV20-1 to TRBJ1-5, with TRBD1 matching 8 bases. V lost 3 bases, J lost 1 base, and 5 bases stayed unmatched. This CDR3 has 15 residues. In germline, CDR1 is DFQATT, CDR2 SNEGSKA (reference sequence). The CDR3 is CSASRQGKSNQPQHF. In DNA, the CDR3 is TGCAGTGCTAGCCGACAGGGGAAGAGCAATCAGCCCCAGCATTTT.